This TCR beta chain was captured by sequencing in a study of T cell changes during pregnancy in multiple sclerosis (dated by TCRdb to the late 2010s). Context from the whole study: In women with multiple sclerosis, the researchers looked at how the T cell repertoire shifted as pregnancy progressed.

Points on this clone: Its target antigen remains unknown. It has no much larger one-base neighbor in the sample; base qualities were not kept.

Trimming removed 0 bases from V and 6 bases from J, leaving 9 bases between the germline ends. The CDR3 numbers 14 residues from cysteine through phenylalanine. Only the CDR3 portion is preserved as DNA: 42 bases, with reading frame beginning at the first base. CDR1 and CDR2, looked up from the germline V gene, are SGDLS and YYNGEE. Receptors were amplified or captured by the immunoSEQ multiplex PCR assay. In TCRdb, the immuneACCESS table is reduced to in-frame sequences with V and J assigned. These tables do not hold every clone; where another copy was compared, an unresolved V gene accounts for under half, and the others remain unexplained. The sample table lists roughly 60,000 clones, about nine tenths of them with a count of one. The top ten clones comprise roughly 1.5% of the sample.

The TCR comes from a female donor with multiple sclerosis, enrolled in a pregnancy study. The rearrangement combines TRBV9 with TRBJ1-4; no D gene is confidently identified. Material: peripheral blood, obtained in the second trimester of pregnancy. The DNA is TGTGCCAGCAGCGTAGCGGTGCAGGATGAAAAACTGTTTTTT. Translated, this gives CASSVAVQDEKLFF.